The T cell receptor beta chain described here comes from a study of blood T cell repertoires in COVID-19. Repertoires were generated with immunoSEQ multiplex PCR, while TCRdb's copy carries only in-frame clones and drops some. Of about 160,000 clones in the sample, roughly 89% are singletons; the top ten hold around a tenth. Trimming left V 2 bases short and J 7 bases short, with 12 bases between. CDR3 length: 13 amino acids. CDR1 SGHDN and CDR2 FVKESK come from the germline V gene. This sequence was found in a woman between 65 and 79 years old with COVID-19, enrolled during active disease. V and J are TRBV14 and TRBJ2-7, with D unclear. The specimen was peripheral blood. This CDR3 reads CASSQFGLQEQYF. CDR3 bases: TGTGCCAGCAGCCAATTTGGCCTACAGGAGCAGTACTTC.